This TCR beta chain was identified during a study of OX40 agonist ivuxolimab in advanced cancers. Here immunoSEQ multiplex PCR was the method, and the copy in TCRdb shows in-frame clones only, minus some. In the table there are under 40,000 clones, approximately 87% of which are singletons. Within the sample, this clone is medium-sized (0.01 to 0.1%). Sample: CD4+ or CD8+ T cells sorted from blood, taken in a trial of the OX40 agonist ivuxolimab. The source of this sequence is an adult with an advanced solid tumor such as melanoma, head and neck, liver or kidney cancer.

The CDR3 loop reads CASSMTSGNYEQYF. Here the CDR3 DNA reads TGTGCCAGTAGTATGACTAGCGGAAACTACGAGCAGTACTTC. The J gene is TRBJ2-7, the V gene TRBV19; 9 nucleotides agree with TRBD2. Trimming at V came to 3 bases and at J to 3 bases, leaving 3 bases not matched to a gene. Germline-derived CDR1 and CDR2 are LNHDA and SQIVND (reference sequence). The CDR3 has 14 amino acids.